The T cell receptor (beta chain) described here comes from a study of T cell changes during pregnancy in multiple sclerosis. With 8 bases removed from V and 1 base from J, the gap between germline ends came to 14 bases. The CDR3 has 15 amino acids. From germline, CDR1 is MNHNY and CDR2 SVGAGI (reference sequence). TCRdb's table, derived via immunoSEQ multiplex PCR, lists solely in-frame clones and lacks some. The sample consists of roughly 97,000 clones, about nine tenths of them appearing once. The rearrangement joins TRBV6-6 to TRBJ1-4, with D uncertain. The sample in question was peripheral blood, obtained in the second trimester of pregnancy. The receptor comes from a female donor in good health, enrolled as a control in a pregnancy study. The CDR3 DNA reads TGTGCCAGCCGTGGGTATCGCGGAACTAATGAAAAACTGTTTTTT. This gives the protein CASRGYRGTNEKLFF.